A selection of T cell receptor beta chains follows, all from one sample in a study of radiation and T cells in renal cell carcinoma. Libraries were prepared by immunoSEQ multiplex PCR; TCRdb keeps only in-frame clonotypes and omits some of them. The repertoire consists of some 10,000 clones, with 58% occurring once and the leading ten covering about 8.9%. The sequencing used tumor tissue, collected from a patient whose treatment was nephrectomy without radiotherapy. The receptors stem from a man aged 35-49 years with renal cell carcinoma. Each CDR3 is given with its conserved first and last residue. A D gene is named only where the DNA matches it firmly. Size is stated for part of the rows, as once, few or many counts, or as a class when the clone is expanded.

CDR3nt	CDR3aa	v_gene	abundance	d_gene	j_gene
TGTGCCAGCAGTTACTCCCTAGCGGCCTACGAGCAGTACTTC	CASSYSLAAYEQYF	TRBV6-5	-	TRBD2	TRBJ2-7
TGTGCCAGCTCACCAGCCGGCCAGAGACCGATTAACTATGGCTACACCTTC	CASSPAGQRPINYGYTF	TRBV18	few	-	TRBJ1-2
TGTGCCAGCAGCTTATTTAGCGGGAGTAGGGAGACCCAGTACTTC	CASSLFSGSRETQYF	TRBV7-2	-	TRBD2	TRBJ2-5
TGTGCCAGCAGCCAGACGTCCGGGGCCAACAATGAGCAGTTCTTC	CASSQTSGANNEQFF	TRBV14	-	-	TRBJ2-1
TGTGCCAGCAGTGTGGGGCGGGAGGGTCACAATGAGCAGTTCTTC	CASSVGREGHNEQFF	TRBV2	-	TRBD2	TRBJ2-1
TGTGCCAGCAGCTTAGGGGTCGGGACTAGCGGCCACAATGAGCAGTTCTTC	CASSLGVGTSGHNEQFF	TRBV7-2	few	TRBD2	TRBJ2-1
TGTGCCAGCAGCCAACTAGCGGGAGGCCCAGAGACCCAGTACTTC	CASSQLAGGPETQYF	TRBV6-5	-	TRBD2	TRBJ2-5
TGTGCCAGCAGCCCAAGGGGGCTTGGGGCCAAAAACATTCAGTACTTC	CASSPRGLGAKNIQYF	TRBV13	-	TRBD1	TRBJ2-4
TGTGCCAGCAGTTCCGGACAGACCAAAAACATTCAGTACTTC	CASSSGQTKNIQYF	TRBV6-5	-	-	TRBJ2-4
TGTGCCAGCAGCCGTTTGGACAGGTATAGCAATCAGCCCCAGCATTTT	CASSRLDRYSNQPQHF	TRBV28	-	TRBD1	TRBJ1-5
TGCGCCAGAAAGACTAGACCGTACTCCTACGAGCAGTACTTC	CARKTRPYSYEQYF	TRBV10-1	medium-sized	-	TRBJ2-7
TGTGCCATCAGTGGGGACAGGGGTTGGGCTTTCTTT	CAISGDRGWAFF	TRBV10-3	-	TRBD1	TRBJ1-1
TGTGCCAGCAGTTTCGATTGGACAGGCCAAGGTGAACTGTTTTTT	CASSFDWTGQGELFF	TRBV27	-	TRBD1	TRBJ1-4
TGTGCCAGCAGCTTACTCCGCGGGGCAGCCTCTGGAAACACCATATATTTT	CASSLLRGAASGNTIYF	TRBV7-8	-	-	TRBJ1-3
TGTGCCAGCAGCTTAGGACCGGCCGCCGTGAGCTCTGGAAACACCATATATTTT	CASSLGPAAVSSGNTIYF	TRBV7-9	-	-	TRBJ1-3
TGTGCCAGCAGATTAGCGGGAGAGAGTTACGAGCAGTACTTC	CASRLAGESYEQYF	TRBV28	-	TRBD2	TRBJ2-7
TGTGCCAGCAGCCCACCGGGAGAATTGGGATCGAACTATGGCTACACCTTC	CASSPPGELGSNYGYTF	TRBV7-9	-	-	TRBJ1-2
TGTGCCAGCAGATCCAGGGGAGGCTATGGCTACACCTTC	CASRSRGGYGYTF	TRBV14	-	-	TRBJ1-2
TGTGCCAGCAGTTTAGGGGGGGAAGAGACCCAGTACTTC	CASSLGGEETQYF	TRBV27	-	TRBD2	TRBJ2-5
TGTGCCAGCAGCCAGGTTAATGAGCAGTTCTTC	CASSQVNEQFF	TRBV4-2	-	-	TRBJ2-1
TGTGCCAGCAGCTTAGCCAAGTCGGGAGGTGAAGCTTTCTTT	CASSLAKSGGEAFF	TRBV7-6	few	-	TRBJ1-1
TGTGCCAGCAGCTTAAGAGGGTCGGGCGGAGAGGAAAAACTGTTTTTT	CASSLRGSGGEEKLFF	TRBV5-4	large	-	TRBJ1-4
TGTGCCAGCAGCTTAGGTTCGAGGACAGGGAAAGAGACCCAGTACTTC	CASSLGSRTGKETQYF	TRBV11-3	-	TRBD1	TRBJ2-5
TGTGCCTGGAAGCTGGCAGGGGATGTTTCACCCCTCCACTTT	CAWKLAGDVSPLHF	TRBV30	-	-	TRBJ1-6
TGTGCCAGCAGCAAACATTGGACGGGGACGGCTAACTATGGCTACACCTTC	CASSKHWTGTANYGYTF	TRBV5-5	-	-	TRBJ1-2
TGCGCCAGCAGCCCCGGACTTAACACCGGGGAGCTGTTTTTT	CASSPGLNTGELFF	TRBV4-1	-	-	TRBJ2-2
TGTGCCAGCAGTTCATGGGTCTTCGGTGGGACAGATACGCAGTATTTT	CASSSWVFGGTDTQYF	TRBV28	-	-	TRBJ2-3
TGTGCCAGCAGCCCCCAAGGACAGGGGAACTATGGCTACACCTTC	CASSPQGQGNYGYTF	TRBV5-6	-	TRBD1	TRBJ1-2
TGTGCCAGCAGTTTAGGACAGGGTTATCGACAGCCCCAGCATTTT	CASSLGQGYRQPQHF	TRBV28	few	TRBD1	TRBJ1-5
TGTGCCAGCAGCTTAGATGGGACAGGTTCGGGGGAGCAGTACTTC	CASSLDGTGSGEQYF	TRBV7-2	few	TRBD1	TRBJ2-7
TGTGCCAGCAGTTCGACCCCATCCTATGGCTACACCTTC	CASSSTPSYGYTF	TRBV6-5	-	-	TRBJ1-2
TGTGCCAGCAGCCAACCTCAGGACAGCCACTATGGCTACACCTTC	CASSQPQDSHYGYTF	TRBV4-2	few	-	TRBJ1-2
TGTGCCAGCAGCCAGGATGCAGGGGATAGCAATCAGCCCCAGCATTTT	CASSQDAGDSNQPQHF	TRBV5-4	-	-	TRBJ1-5
TGCGCCAGCAGCCGGGACTCCTACGAGCAGTACTTC	CASSRDSYEQYF	TRBV5-1	-	-	TRBJ2-7
TGTGCCAGCAGTTTGTGGCTTAGGGTGGGAGGCTACACCTTC	CASSLWLRVGGYTF	TRBV27	-	-	TRBJ1-2
TGCAGCGTTGTGACAGGCTACGAGCAGTACTTC	CSVVTGYEQYF	TRBV29-1	once	-	TRBJ2-7
TGTGCCAGCTCACCGCAACAGGGGCGGGAAAATGAAAAACTGTTTTTT	CASSPQQGRENEKLFF	TRBV18	-	TRBD1	TRBJ1-4
TGTGCCAGCAGTCCACGGACAGGGGCAATGACCGGGGAGCTGTTTTTT	CASSPRTGAMTGELFF	TRBV27	-	TRBD1	TRBJ2-2
TGTGCCAGCAGCGCTAACAGGGTCCCCGGGGAGCTGTTTTTT	CASSANRVPGELFF	TRBV9	-	-	TRBJ2-2
TGTGCCAGCAGTGCTGGACAGCACCAAGAGACCCAGTACTTC	CASSAGQHQETQYF	TRBV25-1	-	-	TRBJ2-5
TGTGCCAGTAGCCCAGGCGGAGGTAACGGTGGCTACACCTTC	CASSPGGGNGGYTF	TRBV19	-	-	TRBJ1-2